Listed here are 32 T cell receptor beta chains from one sample, sequenced in a study of T cell changes during pregnancy in multiple sclerosis. The assay was immunoSEQ multiplex PCR, and TCRdb's table has in-frame clones only and misses some. The sample carries about 70,000 clones, about 94% recorded once. Sequenced material: peripheral blood, taken in the third trimester of pregnancy. These receptors all come from a female donor with multiple sclerosis, enrolled in a pregnancy study.

The chain has TRBV27 and TRBJ1-6; 8 bases match TRBD1. Per germline, CDR1 MNHEY and CDR2 SMNVEV (reference sequence). The CDR3 totals 16 residues. The V segment lost 4 bases and the J segment 5 bases; nucleotides outside the gene matches: 7. In nucleotides, the CDR3 is TGTGCCAGCAGTTCATCGACAGGGGTGAATAATTCACCCCTCCACTTT. Residues: CASSSSTGVNNSPLHF.

The rearrangement links TRBV18 to TRBJ1-6; D call uncertain. Between the trimmed V and J ends, which lost 5 bases and 9 bases, there was a span of 14 bases. Per germline, CDR1 KGHSH and CDR2 LQKENI. This CDR3 spans 14 amino acids. The CDR3, as DNA: TGTGCCAGCTCAAATGACGCAGGACTTTCACCCCTCCACTTT. Amino acids: CASSNDAGLSPLHF. Supplemented by reference TRBV18 and TRBJ1-6, the full variable domain reads NAGVMQNPRHLVRRRGQEARLRCSPMKGHSHVYWYRQLPEEGLKFMVYLQKENIIDESGMPKERFSAEFPKEGPSILRIQQVVRGDSAAYFCASSNDAGLSPLHFGNGTRLTVT.

This chain uses TRBV15 with TRBJ1-1, with no clear D. V lost 1 base and J 3 bases, leaving 12 bases between the germline ends. CDR1 LNHNV and CDR2 YYDKDF come from the germline V gene (reference sequence). The CDR3 runs 15 residues. CDR3 residues: CATSRVGIHYTEAFF. DNA of the CDR3: TGTGCCACCAGCAGAGTCGGGATCCACTACACTGAAGCTTTCTTT. The full variable domain, in which reference TRBV15 and TRBJ1-1 provide the parts outside the CDR3, is DAMVIQNPRYQVTQFGKPVTLSCSQTLNHNVMYWYQQKSSQAPKLLFHYYDKDFNNEADTPDNFQSRRPNTSFCFLDIRSPGLGDTAMYLCATSRVGIHYTEAFFGQGTRLTVV.

The genes are TRBV7-2 and TRBJ1-1; D possibly corresponds to TRBD1 (6 bases). Germline-derived CDR1 and CDR2 are SGHTA and FQGNSA. The CDR3 totals 16 residues. V gave up 1 base and J gave up 3 bases, with 15 bases separating them. The CDR3 spells CASSLVLIQGHTEAFF. CDR3 coding DNA: TGTGCCAGCAGCTTAGTTTTAATACAGGGCCACACTGAAGCTTTCTTT.

The gene calls are TRBV27 and TRBJ1-3, with 9 bases aligning to TRBD1. Germline V gene lookup returns CDR1 MNHEY and CDR2 SMNVEV (reference sequence). The CDR3 spans 15 residues. V gave up 5 bases and J gave up 4 bases; unmatched junction bases: 6. CDR3 sequence (DNA): TGTGCCAGCAGTCTCGGGACAGGGAAGGGAAACACCATATATTTT. Its protein product is CASSLGTGKGNTIYF.

The V gene is TRBV30, the J gene TRBJ1-5, with a weak D call TRBD1 (5 bases). The CDR3 sequence is 13 residues long. Germline CDR1 is GTSNPN and CDR2 is SVGIG (reference sequence). The V and J ends lost 4 bases and 5 bases respectively, with 12 bases between them. The CDR3 DNA is TGTGCCTGGACACTGGGGCTTGATCAGCCCCAGCATTTT. Protein: CAWTLGLDQPQHF.

The CDR3 loop reads CASSTGTTTNNEQFF. DNA of the CDR3: TGTGCCAGCAGCACCGGGACTACCACAAACAATGAGCAGTTCTTC. This chain connects TRBV9 to TRBJ2-1, with 7 positions matching TRBD2. Germline V gene lookup returns CDR1 SGDLS and CDR2 YYNGEE. This CDR3 is 15 amino acids long. Germline trimming cut 4 bases from V and 5 bases from J; bases unmatched to any gene: 9.

In DNA, the CDR3 is TGCGCCAGCAGCCACTCACTTAACAATGAGCAGTTCTTC. Translation: CASSHSLNNEQFF. The V and J genes are TRBV4-3 and TRBJ2-1; D unresolved. Germline CDR1 is LGHNA and CDR2 is YSLEER. The CDR3 covers 13 residues. The V and J ends lost 3 bases and 5 bases respectively, with 8 bases between them.

V is TRBV9 and J is TRBJ1-6; the match to TRBD1 covers 8 bases. The V gene's germline CDR1 is SGDLS and CDR2 YYNGEE. The CDR3 is 15 amino acids. The V gene end was trimmed by 0 bases and the J gene end by 9 bases; junction bases not matched to a gene: 5. CDR3 in amino acids: CASSVAETGVSPLHF. CDR3 bases: TGTGCCAGCAGCGTAGCTGAGACAGGGGTTTCACCCCTCCACTTT.

This chain uses TRBV12-2 with TRBJ1-6; the table's D call of TRBD1 was not tested on the DNA. TRBV12-2 is flagged as a pseudogene. This CDR3 is 14 amino acids long. CDR3 DNA sequence: TGTGCAAGTCGCTCCAGGGACAGTTATTCACCCCTCCACTTT. It specifies CASRSRDSYSPLHF.

V is TRBV12-5 and J is TRBJ1-5; D may be TRBD1 (5 bases). The CDR3 consists of 14 residues. V was cut by 5 bases and J by 0 bases, with 8 bases left in between. Germline V gene lookup returns CDR1 LGHNT and CDR2 FRNRAP. CDR3 in amino acids: CASGRGYSNQPQHF. DNA for the CDR3: TGTGCTAGTGGTAGGGGTTATAGCAATCAGCCCCAGCATTTT.

The chain uses TRBV9 and TRBJ2-1; 14 positions agree with TRBD2. Germline assignment: CDR1 SGDLS and CDR2 YYNGEE. The CDR3 totals 19 residues. Trimming at V came to 4 bases and at J to 5 bases, leaving 14 bases not matched to a gene. CDR3 coding DNA: TGTGCCAGCAGCACCCCGACTAGCGGGGGGGCTATGGGGAACAATGAGCAGTTCTTC. The encoded protein is CASSTPTSGGAMGNNEQFF.

This chain uses TRBV7-9 with TRBJ1-2; weak D call: TRBD1 (6 bases). This CDR3 is 16 amino acids long. V was pared by 2 bases and J by 4 bases, with 17 bases between. Germline V gives CDR1 SEHNR, CDR2 FQNEAQ (reference sequence). The CDR3 region has the DNA TGTGCCAGCAGCTTACCCCTGACAGGAATGTCCTATGGCTACACCTTC. Translated, it gives CASSLPLTGMSYGYTF.

The chain is built from TRBV19 and TRBJ2-5; D gene unclear. V was clipped by 3 bases and J by 5 bases, with 10 bases between them. Germline V lookup: CDR1 LNHDA, CDR2 SQIVND (reference sequence). CDR3 length equals 13 residues. This CDR3 is CASSIIQSETQYF. The CDR3 region has the DNA TGTGCCAGTAGTATTATCCAGTCTGAGACCCAGTACTTC.

The chain recombines TRBV18 with TRBJ1-1; 7 positions agree with TRBD1. The V gene end was trimmed by 2 bases and the J gene end by 1 base; junction bases not matched to a gene: 7. The germline CDR1 and CDR2 sequences are KGHSH and LQKENI. The CDR3 covers 16 residues. The CDR3 bases are TGTGCCAGCTCACCAGTAGTGGGACAGCAGAACACTGAAGCTTTCTTT. Translated: CASSPVVGQQNTEAFF.

The rearrangement uses TRBV6-5 and TRBJ1-1; possible D gene TRBD1, 5 bases. Trimming cost V 5 bases and J 5 bases, with 12 bases left between them. The CDR3 totals 13 residues. The germline CDR1 and CDR2 sequences are MNHEY and SVGAGI. DNA for the CDR3: TGTGCCAGCAGTCCAGGGAGGGTGACTGAAGCTTTCTTT. Translated: CASSPGRVTEAFF.

The chain recombines TRBV7-2 with TRBJ1-5, with D hard to call. Trimming pared 4 bases from V and 4 bases from J, leaving 11 bases between. The germline V gene encodes CDR1 SGHTA and CDR2 FQGNSA. The CDR3 extends over 14 amino acids. The CDR3 sequence is CASSSWTGNQPQHF. CDR3 nucleotide sequence: TGTGCCAGCAGCTCTTGGACGGGGAATCAGCCCCAGCATTTT.

A few counts support this clone. The rearrangement uses TRBV18 and TRBJ1-2; D is unclear. CDR1 is KGHSH, CDR2 LQKENI, per germline. Trimming removed 1 base at V and 4 bases at J, with 16 bases between. The CDR3 loop spans 16 amino acids. In DNA form, the CDR3 reads TGTGCCAGCTCACCACGGGTGCCAGCGGAGGGCTATGGCTACACCTTC. It codes for CASSPRVPAEGYGYTF.

The chain joins TRBV30 to TRBJ1-5; no clear D gene. The V gene's germline CDR1 is GTSNPN and CDR2 SVGIG (reference sequence). V was pared by 2 bases and J by 0 bases, with 5 bases between. The CDR3 is made up of 13 amino acids. The CDR3 bases are TGTGCCTGGAGTCTAAATAGCAATCAGCCCCAGCATTTT. Encoded protein: CAWSLNSNQPQHF.

The chain uses TRBV4-2 and TRBJ2-1; D gene uncertain. This CDR3 is built from 16 residues. The V gene's germline CDR1 is LGHNA and CDR2 YNFKEQ. The ends were cut back, 0 bases at V and 0 bases at J, with 9 bases in the middle. The CDR3: CASSQDARSSYNEQFF. CDR3 sequence (DNA): TGTGCCAGCAGCCAAGATGCTAGGAGCTCCTACAATGAGCAGTTCTTC.

The V gene is TRBV5-1, the J gene TRBJ1-2; perhaps TRBD1 as D (6 bases). V was trimmed by 0 bases and J by 8 bases, leaving 11 bases between them. CDR3 length: 13 amino acids. CDR1 and CDR2 (germline): SGHRS, YFSETQ. Here the CDR3 reads CASSLETGQGYTF. The CDR3 DNA is TGCGCCAGCAGCTTGGAAACAGGGCAAGGCTACACCTTC.

The chain couples TRBV19 to TRBJ1-1; TRBD1 aligns across 9 bases. This CDR3 comprises 16 residues. Losses at the gene ends were 3 bases for V and 1 base for J; bases not matched to a gene: 6. Germline V gives CDR1 LNHDA, CDR2 SQIVND (reference sequence). The chain's CDR3 is CASSIRWDRENTEAFF. As DNA, the CDR3 is TGTGCCAGTAGTATCAGGTGGGACAGGGAGAACACTGAAGCTTTCTTT.

The CDR3 loop is CASAKGQGAYNEQFF. The CDR3 DNA follows: TGTGCCAGCGCCAAAGGCCAGGGGGCCTACAATGAGCAGTTCTTC. V gene TRBV5-8 combines with J gene TRBJ2-1, with 7 bases aligning to TRBD1. Trimming took 7 bases from V and 2 from J; bases not matched to a gene: 9. This CDR3 region has 15 residues. The germline V gene has CDR1 SGHTS and CDR2 YDEGEE.

J is TRBJ2-4 and V is TRBV5-4, with a tentative D call TRBD1 (6 bases). CDR1 SGHNT and CDR2 YYREEE come from the germline V gene (reference sequence). The V gene lost 4 bases and the J gene lost 13 bases, with 18 bases spanning the gap. This CDR3 comprises 13 residues. The CDR3 region has the DNA TGTGCCAGCAGCGGATCCGGGACACCTTTACAGTACTTC. Translating it yields CASSGSGTPLQYF.

The rearrangement uses TRBV4-3 and TRBJ1-2; 8 bases map to TRBD1. The CDR3 runs 16 residues. CDR1 and CDR2 from the germline V gene are LGHNA and YSLEER. Losses at the gene ends were 1 base for V and 8 bases for J; bases not matched to a gene: 12. The CDR3 DNA reads as TGCGCCAGCAGCCAAGGACGACAGGGGATGGGCTACGGCTACACCTTC. This encodes CASSQGRQGMGYGYTF.

This sequence joins TRBV5-6 and TRBJ1-1; 11 nucleotides match TRBD1. V shed 4 bases and J 10 bases; nucleotides not matched to a gene: 6. The CDR3 contains 13 residues. Germline assignment: CDR1 SGHDT and CDR2 YYEEEE. The DNA of the CDR3 is TGTGCCAGCAGCCGGGACAGGGGGAGTATAGCTTTCTTT. Amino acid sequence: CASSRDRGSIAFF.

This chain connects TRBV14 to TRBJ1-1; 7 bases are shared with TRBD1. Germline CDR1 reads SGHDN; CDR2 reads FVKESK. J lost 4 bases, V lost 2 bases, and 7 bases had no gene match. The CDR3 consists of 15 residues. The CDR3 DNA reads as TGTGCCAGCAGCCAAAGGACAGGTTGGGTCACTGAAGCTTTCTTT. Its translation is CASSQRTGWVTEAFF.

The chain uses TRBV4-2 and TRBJ1-5; maybe TRBD1 (5 bases). The CDR3 contains 16 residues. CDR1 and CDR2 from the germline V gene are LGHNA and YNFKEQ. Trimming took 4 bases from V and 3 from J, leaving 16 bases between them. The CDR3 region has the DNA TGTGCCAGCAGCCGCCGCGGCAGGGATCCCAATCAGCCCCAGCATTTT. Protein product: CASSRRGRDPNQPQHF.

V and J are TRBV25-1 and TRBJ1-4, with 7 bases that match TRBD1. The CDR3 loop spans 16 amino acids. Germline V gene data show CDR1 as MGHDK and CDR2 as SYGVNS. V trimming: 8 bases; J trimming: 7 bases; junction bases outside the gene matches: 16. The CDR3 is CASGQAKTGFLEKLFF. The CDR3 nucleotides are TGTGCCAGCGGCCAGGCCAAGACAGGGTTCCTTGAAAAACTGTTTTTT. The whole variable domain, filled in from reference TRBV25-1 and TRBJ1-4, reads EADIYQTPRYLVIGTGKKITLECSQTMGHDKMYWYQQDPGMELHLIHYSYGVNSTEKGDLSSESTVSRIRTEHFPLTLESARPSHTSQYLCASGQAKTGFLEKLFFGSGTQLSVL.

This clone was observed a few times. CDR3 DNA sequence: TGCAGCGTTGTCCCGGGGGAAACTGAAGCTTTCTTT. Protein product: CSVVPGETEAFF. The rearrangement links TRBV29-1 to TRBJ1-1, with D possibly TRBD1 on 5 matching bases. CDR1 SQVTM and CDR2 ANQGSEA come from the germline V gene. This CDR3 contains 12 residues. Trimming pared 4 bases from V and 5 bases from J, leaving 11 bases between.

CDR3 nucleotides: TGTGCCACCCGACTAGCGGGGGGGGGCATGGCGCAGTATTTT. Its translation is CATRLAGGGMAQYF. V gene TRBV6-1 combines with J gene TRBJ2-3; 14 nucleotides agree with TRBD2. The CDR3 is 14 residues long. Losses at the gene ends were 10 bases for V and 10 bases for J; bases not matched to a gene: 10. Germline V CDR1 and CDR2: MNHNS, SASEGT.

The rearrangement joins TRBV9 to TRBJ1-3; D remains ambiguous. This CDR3 is built from 14 residues. Germline CDR1 SGDLS, CDR2 YYNGEE. Trimming cost V 5 bases and J 0 bases, with 9 bases left between them. CDR3 DNA: TGTGCCAGCAGTACAGCTTCCTCTGGAAACACCATATATTTT. It yields the protein CASSTASSGNTIYF.